The 15 T cell receptor beta chains listed next were all sequenced from one sample in a study of blood T cell repertoires in COVID-19. Generated by immunoSEQ multiplex PCR, the TCRdb table keeps only in-frame clones and is missing some. The sample holds hundreds of thousands of clones, roughly 85% seen once. Sequencing was performed on PBMCs or T cells enriched from blood (not recorded which). All receptors derive from a middle-aged woman who had recovered from COVID-19.

V usage is TRBV19 and J usage is TRBJ1-5; no definite D call. Trimming took off 5 bases at V and 6 bases at J, with 8 bases between the two ends. This CDR3 is 12 amino acids long. Looked up from germline, CDR1 is LNHDA and CDR2 is SQIVND (reference sequence). The CDR3 is CASSSLSQPQHF. The CDR3 nucleotides are TGTGCCAGTAGTTCCCTGTCTCAGCCCCAGCATTTT. Full variable domain (remainder filled in from reference TRBV19 and TRBJ1-5): DGGITQSPKYLFRKEGQNVTLSCEQNLNHDAMYWYRQDPGQGLRLIYYSQIVNDFQKGDIAEGYSVSREKKESFPLTVTSAQKNPTAFYLCASSSLSQPQHFGDGTRLSIL.

The chain uses TRBV4-2 and TRBJ2-2, with D hard to call. The CDR3 spans 12 residues. V lost 8 bases and J lost 2, with 6 bases in between. Germline V lookup: CDR1 LGHNA, CDR2 YNFKEQ. CDR3 amino acids: CASLSNTGELFF. Written as DNA, the CDR3 is TGTGCCAGCTTGAGCAACACCGGGGAGCTGTTTTTT.

The chain carries TRBV7-2 and TRBJ2-7; TRBD2 aligns across 7 bases. J gave up 2 bases and V 0 bases, and 7 bases lay outside the gene matches. Germline V lookup: CDR1 SGHTA, CDR2 FQGNSA. The CDR3 contains 16 residues. CDR3 sequence (DNA): TGTGCCAGCAGCTTAGCGGCAGTGGGAGGGGCCTACGAGCAGTACTTC. Translating gives CASSLAAVGGAYEQYF.

The chain couples TRBV25-1 to TRBJ2-7; the match to TRBD2 covers 8 bases. V lost 0 bases and J lost 2; bases outside the gene matches: 3. From germline, CDR1 is MGHDK and CDR2 SYGVNS. This CDR3 has 15 amino acids. The CDR3 region is CASSEYTSGAYEQYF. The CDR3 DNA is TGTGCCAGCAGTGAATATACTAGCGGCGCCTACGAGCAGTACTTC.

The chain has TRBV27 and TRBJ2-3; D is unresolved. There are 13 residues in the CDR3. From germline, CDR1 is MNHEY and CDR2 SMNVEV (reference sequence). Trimming cost V 3 bases and J 1 base, with 5 bases left between them. DNA of the CDR3: TGTGCCAGCAGTTTCCTCGGCACAGATACGCAGTATTTT. Encoded protein: CASSFLGTDTQYF.

This clone was recorded a few times. This chain joins TRBV19 and TRBJ2-1; 7 bases match TRBD1. CDR1 LNHDA and CDR2 SQIVND come from the germline V gene (reference sequence). The V segment lost 11 bases and the J segment 10 bases; nucleotides outside the gene matches: 20. The CDR3 has 15 residues. The CDR3 protein is CASTGQAGPNGEQFF. CDR3 nucleotides: TGTGCCTCGACCGGACAGGCGGGTCCTAATGGGGAGCAGTTCTTC.

This chain connects TRBV15 to TRBJ2-4; 8 bases fit TRBD2. The CDR3 is 17 residues long. V shed 3 bases, J shed 5 bases, and the junction held 12 bases outside the gene matches. Per the germline V gene, CDR1 is LNHNV and CDR2 is YYDKDF (reference sequence). The CDR3 DNA sequence: TGTGCCACCAGCAGTACTGGCGGGAGGATTTTAGAAAACATTCAGTACTTC. It codes for CATSSTGGRILENIQYF.

This clone was counted once. This rearrangement joins TRBV18 to TRBJ1-1; D remains ambiguous. The V end was cut by 1 base, the J end by 4 bases, with 4 bases between. Germline-derived CDR1 and CDR2 are KGHSH and LQKENI. This CDR3 has 12 residues. The CDR3 DNA reads as TGTGCCAGCTCACCACGGAGCACTGAAGCTTTCTTT. Translating it yields CASSPRSTEAFF. Complete variable domain (other parts from reference TRBV18 and TRBJ1-1): NAGVMQNPRHLVRRRGQEARLRCSPMKGHSHVYWYRQLPEEGLKFMVYLQKENIIDESGMPKERFSAEFPKEGPSILRIQQVVRGDSAAYFCASSPRSTEAFFGQGTRLTVV.

The V call is TRBV5-6, the J call TRBJ2-1, with unresolved D. V lost 0 bases to trimming and J lost 8 bases, with 6 bases between them. Per germline, CDR1 SGHDT and CDR2 YYEEEE. CDR3 length equals 12 residues. In DNA form, the CDR3 reads TGTGCCAGCAGCTTGGGTGGAGATGAGCAGTTCTTC. This sequence encodes CASSLGGDEQFF. Together with reference TRBV5-6 and TRBJ2-1, the CDR3 gives the full variable domain: DAGVTQSPTHLIKTRGQQVTLRCSPKSGHDTVSWYQQALGQGPQFIFQYYEEEERQRGNFPDRFSGHQFPNYSSELNVNALLLGDSALYLCASSLGGDEQFFGPGTRLTVL.

The chain combines TRBV7-2 with TRBJ1-2; 9 bases agree with TRBD1. J was trimmed by 2 bases and V by 7 bases; bases with no gene match: 8. The CDR3 covers 15 residues. Germline V lookup: CDR1 SGHTA, CDR2 FQGNSA. In nucleotides, the CDR3 is TGTGCCAGCACCTTGCGGGGACAGGGAAACTATGGCTACACCTTC. This translates into CASTLRGQGNYGYTF.

This clone appeared a single time. DNA for the CDR3: TGTGCCAGCTCTGGAGCAACTAATGAAAAACTGTTTTTT. This translates into CASSGATNEKLFF. V and J are TRBV18 and TRBJ1-4; D not resolved. CDR1 is KGHSH and CDR2 is LQKENI in the germline V gene. The CDR3 is 13 amino acids. Between the trimmed V and J ends, which lost 6 bases and 0 bases, there was a span of 5 bases.

The chain employs TRBV18 and TRBJ2-3, with D unresolved. The V end lost 3 bases, the J end lost 1 base, and 11 bases lay between the germline ends. The germline V gene encodes CDR1 KGHSH and CDR2 LQKENI. CDR3 size: 15 residues. The CDR3: CASSPQVTGTDTQYF. The CDR3 coding sequence is TGTGCCAGCTCACCCCAGGTTACTGGCACAGATACGCAGTATTTT.

V is TRBV3-1 (or the pseudogene TRBV3-2) and J is TRBJ1-2; 8 bases are a match to TRBD1. Trimming cost V 2 bases and J 5 bases; bases outside gene matches: 22. The CDR3 runs to 20 residues. Germline CDR1 is LGHDT and CDR2 is YNNKEL (reference sequence). The CDR3 DNA reads TGTGCCAGCAGCCAATCCCGCGGGACAGGACATTGGGGACCGAGATATGGCTACACCTTC. The encoded protein is CASSQSRGTGHWGPRYGYTF.

The chain employs TRBV29-1 and TRBJ2-1, with 8 bases that match TRBD2. The length of the CDR3 is 14 residues. With 4 bases clipped from V and 13 bases from J, the junction kept 15 bases outside the gene matches. The germline V gene encodes CDR1 SQVTM and CDR2 ANQGSEA. The CDR3: CSVVYRGGPVGQFF. The CDR3 nucleotides read TGCAGCGTTGTATACCGCGGGGGGCCCGTAGGTCAGTTCTTC.

Here the CDR3 reads CAGGGQLFQPQHF. CDR3 coding DNA: TGTGCAGGAGGGGGACAGCTGTTCCAGCCCCAGCATTTT. The V and J genes are TRBV19 and TRBJ1-5; 7 bases fit TRBD1. The CDR3 is 13 amino acids. Germline V CDR1 and CDR2: LNHDA, SQIVND (reference sequence).